The clone carrying this T cell receptor (beta chain) has a handful of counts. Its target is not known. Time point noted: persistent/refractory GD, antithyroid drugs over 5 years with positive TRAb. Researchers made the TCR library from RNA that was extracted from PBMCs. This record comes from a study of regulatory T cells in long-lasting Graves disease. General study results and limits: Patients whose Graves' disease persisted exhibited lower TCR diversity than those newly diagnosed. Persistent disease favored TRBV28, TRBJ1-2 and TRBJ2-5.

Relying on iRepertoire HTBI primers and Arm-PCR of CDR3 regions, the team built TCR beta libraries. Each CDR3 protein gets one entry after TCRdb re-called the multiplex PCR reads with MiXCR. The sample lists about 660,000 distinct CDR3 sequences, about 30% seen once, with about 40% in the top ten. The trim removed 2 bases at V and 6 bases at J, leaving 5 bases unmatched. The CDR3 covers 14 residues. The receptor was derived from a female donor with Graves disease. The sample was peripheral blood mononuclear cells (PBMCs), taken when the disease was refractory, from a patient treated with antithyroid drugs. V gene TRBV12-3 or TRBV12-4 combines with J gene TRBJ2-7, with 9 bases aligning to TRBD1. CDR3 residues: CASSLWGQGSEQYF. CDR3 coding DNA: TGTGCCAGCAGTTTATGGGGACAGGGCTCCGAGCAGTACTTC.